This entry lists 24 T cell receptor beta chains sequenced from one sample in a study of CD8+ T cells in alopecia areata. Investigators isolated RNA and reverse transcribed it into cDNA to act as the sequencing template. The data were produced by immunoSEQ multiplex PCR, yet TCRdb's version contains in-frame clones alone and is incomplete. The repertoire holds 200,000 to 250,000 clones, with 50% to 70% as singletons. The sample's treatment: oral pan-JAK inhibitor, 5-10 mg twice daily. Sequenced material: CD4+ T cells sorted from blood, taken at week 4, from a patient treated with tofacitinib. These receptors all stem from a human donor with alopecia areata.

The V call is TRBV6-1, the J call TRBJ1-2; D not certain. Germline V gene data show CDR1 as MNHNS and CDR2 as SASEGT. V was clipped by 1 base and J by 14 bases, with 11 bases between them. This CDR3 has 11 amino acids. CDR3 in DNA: TGTGCCAGCAGTGAAGGACTAGCCCCTACCTTC. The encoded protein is CASSEGLAPTF.

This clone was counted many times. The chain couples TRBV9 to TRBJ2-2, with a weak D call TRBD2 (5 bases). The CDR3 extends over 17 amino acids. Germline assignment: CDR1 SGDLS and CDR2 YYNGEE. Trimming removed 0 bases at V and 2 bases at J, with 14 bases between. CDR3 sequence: CASSVATVGLNTGELFF. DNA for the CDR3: TGTGCCAGCAGCGTAGCTACGGTAGGACTTAACACCGGGGAGCTGTTTTTT.

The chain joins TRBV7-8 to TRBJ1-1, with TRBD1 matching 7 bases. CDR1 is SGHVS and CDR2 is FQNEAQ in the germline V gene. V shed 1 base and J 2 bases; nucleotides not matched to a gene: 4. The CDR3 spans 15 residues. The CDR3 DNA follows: TGTGCCAGCAGCTTAGAGGGGGCGGCTAACACTGAAGCTTTCTTT. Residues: CASSLEGAANTEAFF.

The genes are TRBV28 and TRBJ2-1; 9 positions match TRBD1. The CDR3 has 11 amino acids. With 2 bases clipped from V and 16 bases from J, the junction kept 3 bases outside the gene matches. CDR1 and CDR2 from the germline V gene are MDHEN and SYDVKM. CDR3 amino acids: CASSLRDRAFF. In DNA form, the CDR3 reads TGTGCCAGCAGTTTAAGGGACAGGGCCTTCTTC.

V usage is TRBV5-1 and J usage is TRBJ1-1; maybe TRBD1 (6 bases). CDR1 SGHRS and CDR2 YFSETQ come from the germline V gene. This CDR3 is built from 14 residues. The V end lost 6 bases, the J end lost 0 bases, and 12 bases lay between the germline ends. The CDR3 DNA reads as TGCGCCAGCACGGACAGTTGGTTGAACACTGAAGCTTTCTTT. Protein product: CASTDSWLNTEAFF.

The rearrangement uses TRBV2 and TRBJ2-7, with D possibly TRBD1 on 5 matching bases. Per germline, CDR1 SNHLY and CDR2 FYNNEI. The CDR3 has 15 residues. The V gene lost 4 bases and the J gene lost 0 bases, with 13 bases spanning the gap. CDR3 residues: CASSGAGFASYEQYF. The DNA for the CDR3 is TGTGCCAGCAGTGGGGCAGGGTTCGCCTCCTACGAGCAGTACTTC.

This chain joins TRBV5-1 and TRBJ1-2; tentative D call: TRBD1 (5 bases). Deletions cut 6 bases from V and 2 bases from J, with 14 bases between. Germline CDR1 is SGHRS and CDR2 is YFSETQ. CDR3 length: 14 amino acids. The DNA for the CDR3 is TGCGCCAGCAACCCCGGGACGCCCAACTATGGCTACACCTTC. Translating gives CASNPGTPNYGYTF.

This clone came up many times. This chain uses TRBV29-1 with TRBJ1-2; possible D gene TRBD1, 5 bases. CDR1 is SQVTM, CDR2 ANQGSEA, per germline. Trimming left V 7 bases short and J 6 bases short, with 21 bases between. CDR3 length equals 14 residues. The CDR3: CSAVWTGDLNGYTF. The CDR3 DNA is TGCAGCGCAGTGTGGACGGGGGACTTGAATGGCTACACCTTC.

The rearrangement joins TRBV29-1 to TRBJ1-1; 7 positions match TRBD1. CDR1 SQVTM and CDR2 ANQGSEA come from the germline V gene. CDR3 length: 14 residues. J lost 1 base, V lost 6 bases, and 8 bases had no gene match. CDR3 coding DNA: TGCAGCGTAAGAAACAGGGGCGGGAACACTGAAGCTTTCTTT. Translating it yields CSVRNRGGNTEAFF. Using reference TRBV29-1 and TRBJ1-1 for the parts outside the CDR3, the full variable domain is SAVISQKPSRDICQRGTSLTIQCQVDSQVTMMFWYRQQPGQSLTLIATANQGSEATYESGFVIDKFPISRPNLTFSTLTVSNMSPEDSSIYLCSVRNRGGNTEAFFGQGTRLTVV.

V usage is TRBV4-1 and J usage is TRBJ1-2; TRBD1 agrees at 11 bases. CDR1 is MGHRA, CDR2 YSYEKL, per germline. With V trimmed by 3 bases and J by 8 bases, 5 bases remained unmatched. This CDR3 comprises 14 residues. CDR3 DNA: TGCGCCAGCAGCCACGGACAGGGGGCGCGGGGCTACACCTTC. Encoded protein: CASSHGQGARGYTF.

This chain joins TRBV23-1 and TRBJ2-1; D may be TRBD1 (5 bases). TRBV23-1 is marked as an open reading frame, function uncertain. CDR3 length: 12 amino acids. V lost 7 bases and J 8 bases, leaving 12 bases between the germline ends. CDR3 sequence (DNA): TGCGCCAGCACAGGGCTGAATGATGAGCAGTTCTTC. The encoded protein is CASTGLNDEQFF.

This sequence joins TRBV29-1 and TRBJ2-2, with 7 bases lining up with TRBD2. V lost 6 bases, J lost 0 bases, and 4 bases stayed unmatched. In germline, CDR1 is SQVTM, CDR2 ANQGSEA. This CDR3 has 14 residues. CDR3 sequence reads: CSVRAGSNTGELFF. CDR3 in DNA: TGCAGCGTAAGAGCGGGGTCGAACACCGGGGAGCTGTTTTTT.

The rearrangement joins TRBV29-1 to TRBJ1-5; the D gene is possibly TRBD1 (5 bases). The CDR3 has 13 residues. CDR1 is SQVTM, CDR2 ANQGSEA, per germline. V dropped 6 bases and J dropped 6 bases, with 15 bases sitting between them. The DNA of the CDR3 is TGCAGCGTGGCGGGGCTTACTGGTCAGCCCCAGCATTTT. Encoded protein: CSVAGLTGQPQHF. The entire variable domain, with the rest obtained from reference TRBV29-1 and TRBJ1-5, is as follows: SAVISQKPSRDICQRGTSLTIQCQVDSQVTMMFWYRQQPGQSLTLIATANQGSEATYESGFVIDKFPISRPNLTFSTLTVSNMSPEDSSIYLCSVAGLTGQPQHFGDGTRLSIL.

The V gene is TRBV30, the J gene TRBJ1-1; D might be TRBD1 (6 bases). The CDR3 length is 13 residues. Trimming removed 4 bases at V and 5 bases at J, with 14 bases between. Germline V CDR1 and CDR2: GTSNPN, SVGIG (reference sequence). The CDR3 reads CAWTSQGGTEAFF. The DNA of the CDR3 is TGTGCCTGGACCTCACAGGGAGGGACTGAAGCTTTCTTT.

The CDR3 spells CASRDRGSNYGYTF. DNA for the CDR3: TGTGCCAGCAGGGACAGGGGATCTAACTATGGCTACACCTTC. The chain is built from TRBV2 and TRBJ1-2, with 9 bases that match TRBD1. This CDR3 has 14 amino acids. Germline-derived CDR1 and CDR2 are SNHLY and FYNNEI. Trimming removed 6 bases from V and 0 bases from J; junction bases left unmatched: 2.

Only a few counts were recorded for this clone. CDR3 DNA sequence: TGTGCCAGCAGGGCCACATCATTCGCTGAAGCTTTCTTT. Translating it yields CASRATSFAEAFF. This chain connects TRBV2 to TRBJ1-1; D is unclear. The V end lost 6 bases, the J end lost 6 bases, and 14 bases lay between the germline ends. CDR3 length: 13 amino acids. Germline assignment: CDR1 SNHLY and CDR2 FYNNEI.

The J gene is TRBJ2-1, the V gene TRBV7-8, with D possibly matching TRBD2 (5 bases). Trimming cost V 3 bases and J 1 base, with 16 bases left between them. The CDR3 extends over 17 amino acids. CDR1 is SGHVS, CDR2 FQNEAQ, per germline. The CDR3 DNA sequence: TGTGCCAGCAGCTTTGCAAGAATCGGGGTTTCCTACAATGAGCAGTTCTTC. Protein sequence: CASSFARIGVSYNEQFF.

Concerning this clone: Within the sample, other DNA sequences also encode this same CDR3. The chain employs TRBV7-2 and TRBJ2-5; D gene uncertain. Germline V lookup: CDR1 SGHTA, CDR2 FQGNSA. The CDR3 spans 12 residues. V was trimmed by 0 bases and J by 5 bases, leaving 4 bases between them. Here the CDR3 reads CASSLAGETQYF. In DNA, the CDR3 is TGTGCCAGCAGCTTAGCTGGCGAGACCCAGTACTTC. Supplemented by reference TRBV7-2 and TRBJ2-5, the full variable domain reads GAGVSQSPSNKVTEKGKDVELRCDPISGHTALYWYRQSLGQGLEFLIYFQGNSAPDKSGLPSDRFSAERTGGSVSTLTIQRTQQEDSAVYLCASSLAGETQYFGPGTRLLVL.

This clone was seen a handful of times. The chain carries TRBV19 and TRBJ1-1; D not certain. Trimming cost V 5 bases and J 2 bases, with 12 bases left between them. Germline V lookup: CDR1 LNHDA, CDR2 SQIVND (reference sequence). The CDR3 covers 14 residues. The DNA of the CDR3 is TGTGCCAGTAGTGACGGTAGGCGTAACACTGAAGCTTTCTTT. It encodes CASSDGRRNTEAFF.

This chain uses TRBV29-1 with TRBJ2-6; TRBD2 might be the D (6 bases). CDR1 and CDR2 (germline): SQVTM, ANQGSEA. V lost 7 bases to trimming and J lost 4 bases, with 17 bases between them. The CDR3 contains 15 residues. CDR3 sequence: CSAGTPGGGANVLTF. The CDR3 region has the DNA TGCAGCGCCGGGACTCCCGGGGGAGGGGCCAACGTCCTGACTTTC.

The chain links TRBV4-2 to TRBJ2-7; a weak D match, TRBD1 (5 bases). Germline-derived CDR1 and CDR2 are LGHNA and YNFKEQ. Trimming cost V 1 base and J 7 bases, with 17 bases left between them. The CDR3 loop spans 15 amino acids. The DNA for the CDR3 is TGTGCCAGCAGCCAAGTTACAGGCCAAGGATGGGAGCAGTACTTC. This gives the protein CASSQVTGQGWEQYF.

CDR3 in DNA: TGTGCCAGCAAGGGGACAGCCGCCCAAGAGACCCAGTACTTC. Its translation: CASKGTAAQETQYF. The chain couples TRBV2 to TRBJ2-5; 7 positions match TRBD1. This CDR3 has 14 residues. CDR1 and CDR2 from the germline V gene are SNHLY and FYNNEI. The V gene end was trimmed by 7 bases and the J gene end by 1 base; junction bases not matched to a gene: 6.

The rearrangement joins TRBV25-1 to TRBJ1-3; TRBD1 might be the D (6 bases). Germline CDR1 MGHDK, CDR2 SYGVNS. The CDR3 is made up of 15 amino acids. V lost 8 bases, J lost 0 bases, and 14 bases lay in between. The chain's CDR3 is CASATGEYSGNTIYF. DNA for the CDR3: TGTGCCAGCGCGACAGGCGAATACTCTGGAAACACCATATATTTT.

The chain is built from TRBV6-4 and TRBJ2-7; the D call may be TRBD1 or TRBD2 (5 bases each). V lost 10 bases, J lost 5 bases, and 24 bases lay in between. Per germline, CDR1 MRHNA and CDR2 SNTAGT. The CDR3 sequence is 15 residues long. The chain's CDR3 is CAIRDSPGTCNEQYF. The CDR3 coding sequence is TGTGCCATCAGAGACAGCCCCGGGACCTGTAACGAGCAGTACTTC.